This T cell receptor (beta chain) was captured by sequencing in a study of CD4 T cells in relation to SARS-CoV-2 and coronaviruses. TCRdb's table, derived via immunoSEQ multiplex PCR, lists solely in-frame clones and lacks some. The profile shows around 20,000 clones, around 66% of them singletons. Before the COVID-19 pandemic, during about 2010-2018, CD4+ T cells were taken from unexposed donors. The cells were cultured for approximately 10 days before CD4+ T cells were isolated. The CDR3 consists of 16 residues. Germline V gene data show CDR1 as MNHNS and CDR2 as SASEGT. V shed 4 bases and J 4 bases; nucleotides not matched to a gene: 9. As concerns this clone: Antigen unknown.

The chain employs TRBV6-1 and TRBJ1-4; TRBD1 matches at 7 bases. The sequenced material came from CD4+ T cells from PBMCs, cultured in vitro. The sequence was collected from a human donor in good health. In DNA form, the CDR3 reads TGTGCCAGCAGTGCGACAGGGACAACGCATAATGAAAAACTGTTTTTT. Its translation: CASSATGTTHNEKLFF.